This TCR beta chain was found in a study of T-cell reconstitution after alpha-beta-depleted transplantation in children. Unique molecular identifiers were incorporated during preparation of the TCRbeta library. TCRdb re-derived calls from the PCR reads in MiXCR, one entry per CDR3 protein. The table shows approximately 400,000 distinct CDR3 sequences, with 9.5% to 13% occurring only once. After removal of 0 bases from V and 3 bases from J, the junction contained 2 bases not matched to a gene. CDR3 length equals 14 residues. Germline V gives CDR1 SGHRS, CDR2 YFSETQ. This clonotype has only a few counts.

The specimen comprised PBMCs from the stem cell graft donor, sampled from the stem cell graft. The origin of this receptor is a human donor who donated a stem cell graft to a child with acute myeloid leukemia. The V call is TRBV5-1, the J call TRBJ1-2, with 7 nucleotides matching TRBD1. CDR3 nucleotide sequence: TGCGCCAGCAGCTTGGAGGGGACAGACTATGGCTACACCTTC. It codes for CASSLEGTDYGYTF.